This paragraph reports one TCR beta chain. This record comes from a study of cytomegalovirus exposure and HLA in healthy donors. CDR1 and CDR2 (germline): MDHEN, SYDVKM. The length of the CDR3 is 11 residues. V was pared by 8 bases and J by 9 bases, with 4 bases of the junction left unmatched. Amplification used 60 Vbeta primers and 13 Jbeta primers. Repertoires were generated with immunoSEQ multiplex PCR, while TCRdb's copy carries only in-frame clones and drops some. The sample table sets out 35,000 to 45,000 clones. This chain links TRBV28 with TRBJ2-4; TRBD2 agrees at 7 bases. Sequenced input: PBMCs. The sequence derives from a woman aged 25 to 39 in good health and CMV-seropositive. CDR3 amino acids: CASVGEGIQYF. The CDR3 DNA sequence: TGTGCCAGCGTGGGGGAGGGCATTCAGTACTTC.